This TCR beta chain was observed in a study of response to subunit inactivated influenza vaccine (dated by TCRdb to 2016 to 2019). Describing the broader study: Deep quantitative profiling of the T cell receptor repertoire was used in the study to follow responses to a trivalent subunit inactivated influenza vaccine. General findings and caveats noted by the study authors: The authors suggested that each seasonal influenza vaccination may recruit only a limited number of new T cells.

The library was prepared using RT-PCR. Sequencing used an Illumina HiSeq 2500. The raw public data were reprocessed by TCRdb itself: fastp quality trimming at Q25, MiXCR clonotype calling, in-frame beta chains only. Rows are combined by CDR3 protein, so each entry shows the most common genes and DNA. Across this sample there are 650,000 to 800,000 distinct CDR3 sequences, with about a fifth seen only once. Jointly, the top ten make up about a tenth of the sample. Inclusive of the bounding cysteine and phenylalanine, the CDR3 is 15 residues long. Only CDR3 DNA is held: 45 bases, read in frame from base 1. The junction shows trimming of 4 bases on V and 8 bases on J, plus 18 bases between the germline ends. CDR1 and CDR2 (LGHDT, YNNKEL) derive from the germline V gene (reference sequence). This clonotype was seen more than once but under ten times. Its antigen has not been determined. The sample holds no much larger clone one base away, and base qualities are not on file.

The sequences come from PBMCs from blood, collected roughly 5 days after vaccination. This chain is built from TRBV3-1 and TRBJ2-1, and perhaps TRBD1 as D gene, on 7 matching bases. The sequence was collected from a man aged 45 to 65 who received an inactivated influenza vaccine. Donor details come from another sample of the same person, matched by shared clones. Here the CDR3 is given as CASSPYRGGTDEQFF. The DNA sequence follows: TGTGCCAGCAGCCCATACAGGGGTGGGACTGATGAGCAGTTCTTC.